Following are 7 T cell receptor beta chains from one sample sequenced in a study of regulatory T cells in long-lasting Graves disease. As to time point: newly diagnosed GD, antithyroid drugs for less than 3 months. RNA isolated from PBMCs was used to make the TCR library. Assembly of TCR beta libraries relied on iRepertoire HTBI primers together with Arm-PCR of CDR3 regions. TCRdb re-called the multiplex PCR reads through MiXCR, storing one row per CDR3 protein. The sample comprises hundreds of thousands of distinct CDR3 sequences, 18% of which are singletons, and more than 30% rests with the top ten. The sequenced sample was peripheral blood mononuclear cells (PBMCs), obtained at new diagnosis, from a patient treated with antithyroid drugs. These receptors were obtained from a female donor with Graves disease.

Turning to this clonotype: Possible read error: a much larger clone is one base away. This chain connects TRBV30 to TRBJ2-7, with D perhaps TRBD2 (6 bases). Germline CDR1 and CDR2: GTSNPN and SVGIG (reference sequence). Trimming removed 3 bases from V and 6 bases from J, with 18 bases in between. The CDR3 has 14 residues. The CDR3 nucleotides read TGTGCCTGGAGCAGACTAGGAGACGTAGCCGAGCAGTACTTC. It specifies CAWSRLGDVAEQYF.

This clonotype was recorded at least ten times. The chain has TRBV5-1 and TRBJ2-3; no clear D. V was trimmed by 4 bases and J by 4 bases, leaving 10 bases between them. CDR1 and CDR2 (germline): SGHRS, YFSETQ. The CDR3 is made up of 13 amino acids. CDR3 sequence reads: CASSQPVADTQYF. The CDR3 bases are TGCGCCAGCAGCCAACCAGTTGCAGATACGCAGTATTTT.

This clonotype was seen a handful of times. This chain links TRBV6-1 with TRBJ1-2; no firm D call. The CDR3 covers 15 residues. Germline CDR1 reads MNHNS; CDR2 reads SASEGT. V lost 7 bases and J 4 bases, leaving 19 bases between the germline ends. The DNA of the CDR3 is TGTGCCAGCACCCCAAGTGGGGTGACATCCTATGGCTACACCTTC. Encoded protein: CASTPSGVTSYGYTF.

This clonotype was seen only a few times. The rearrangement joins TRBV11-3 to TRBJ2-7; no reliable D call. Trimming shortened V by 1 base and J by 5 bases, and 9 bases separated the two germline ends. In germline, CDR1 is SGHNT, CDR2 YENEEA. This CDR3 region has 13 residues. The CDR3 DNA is TGTGCCAGCAGCTTAGTGGAAGCTAACGAGCAGTACTTC. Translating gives CASSLVEANEQYF.

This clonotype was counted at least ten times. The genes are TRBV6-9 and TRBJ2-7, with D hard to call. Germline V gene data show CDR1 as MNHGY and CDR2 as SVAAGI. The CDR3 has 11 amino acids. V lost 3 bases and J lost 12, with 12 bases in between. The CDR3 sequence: CASSYGPSPYF. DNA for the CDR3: TGTGCCAGCAGTTACGGCCCTTCCCCGTACTTC.

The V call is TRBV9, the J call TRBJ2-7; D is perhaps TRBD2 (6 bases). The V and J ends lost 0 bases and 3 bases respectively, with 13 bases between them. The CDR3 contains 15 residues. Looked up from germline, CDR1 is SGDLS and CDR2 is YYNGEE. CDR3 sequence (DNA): TGTGCCAGCAGCGTAGGGGTTAGCGGAGGCTACGAGCAGTACTTC. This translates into CASSVGVSGGYEQYF.

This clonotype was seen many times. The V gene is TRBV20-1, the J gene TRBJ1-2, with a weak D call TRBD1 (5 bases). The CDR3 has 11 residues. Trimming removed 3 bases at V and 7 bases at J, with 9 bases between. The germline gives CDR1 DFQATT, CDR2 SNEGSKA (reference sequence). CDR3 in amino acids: CSARDNTGYTF. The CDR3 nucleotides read TGCAGTGCTAGGGACAATACTGGCTACACCTTC.